This T cell receptor beta chain was found in a study of CD8+ T cells in alopecia areata. Across the study: Those patients who were treated received oral tofacitinib, which was given at 5 to 10 mg twice daily for moderate-to-severe alopecia areata. General study results and limits: With patients, TCR sharing proved less clear than in mice, a difference possibly related to HLA.

About this clone itself: The antigen is undetermined.

cDNA serving as the sequencing template came from extracted, reverse transcribed RNA. Method: immunoSEQ multiplex PCR; TCRdb's copy keeps in-frame clones and lacks some. The table has around 100,000 clones, 85% to 90% seen once. Regarding treatment: oral pan-JAK inhibitor, 5-10 mg twice daily. Patients with alopecia areata provided lesional scalp punch biopsies as well as peripheral blood. V shed 1 base and J shed 0 bases, with 6 bases lying between them. The CDR3 is 15 amino acids. Per germline, CDR1 MGHRA and CDR2 YSYEKL. This sequence originates from a human donor with alopecia areata. The rearrangement uses TRBV4-1 and TRBJ2-2; no reliable D call. This material consisted of CD8+ T cells sorted from blood, taken at approximately week 34, from a patient treated with tofacitinib. CDR3 sequence reads: CASSQVATNTGELFF. The CDR3 coding sequence is TGCGCCAGCAGCCAAGTAGCTACGAACACCGGGGAGCTGTTTTTT.